The 29 T cell receptor beta chains in this list originate from one sample, sequenced in a study of cytomegalovirus exposure and HLA in healthy donors. In the PCR, 60 Vbeta and 13 Jbeta primers were used. The table came from immunoSEQ multiplex PCR; TCRdb's copy has only in-frame clones and leaves some out. The profile shows about 140,000 clones, roughly 80% of them singletons. The sequenced material came from PBMCs. The receptors come from a middle-aged man in good health and CMV-seronegative.

The V gene is TRBV2, the J gene TRBJ1-2; a weak D match, TRBD1 (6 bases). Germline V gene sequence: CDR1 SNHLY, CDR2 FYNNEI. Trimming removed 8 bases at V and 8 bases at J, with 18 bases between. CDR3 length: 13 residues. The CDR3 protein is CASGGQSLRGYTF. The CDR3 DNA follows: TGTGCCAGCGGCGGACAGTCCCTCAGGGGCTACACCTTC. Variable domain in full (rest from reference TRBV2 and TRBJ1-2): EPEVTQTPSHQVTQMGQEVILRCVPISNHLYFYWYRQILGQKVEFLVSFYNNEISEKSEIFDDQFSVERPDGSNFTLKIRSTKLEDSAMYFCASGGQSLRGYTFGSGTRLTVV.

The chain is built from TRBV7-8 and TRBJ1-1; the D gene is possibly TRBD1 (5 bases). The CDR3 loop spans 12 amino acids. V shed 2 bases and J shed 10 bases, with 11 bases lying between them. The germline CDR1 and CDR2 sequences are SGHVS and FQNEAQ. CDR3 nucleotide sequence: TGTGCCAGCAGCTTAAGGGCAGGGCGAGCTTTCTTT. This gives the protein CASSLRAGRAFF.

Turning to this clone: Sequence at one end of the junction differs from germline and may be a read error. CDR3 protein: CSSSLRGGGKLNTEAFF. CDR3 DNA: TGTTCCAGCAGCTTAAGGGGGGGCGGAAAACTTAACACTGAAGCTTTCTTT. This rearrangement joins TRBV7-9 to TRBJ1-1, with TRBD1 as a possible D gene (6 bases). The CDR3 totals 17 residues. The germline gives CDR1 SEHNR, CDR2 FQNEAQ (reference sequence). The full variable domain, completed using reference TRBV7-9 and TRBJ1-1, is DTGVSQNPRHKITKRGQNVTFRCDPISEHNRLYWYRQTLGQGPEFLTYFQNEAQLEKSRLLSDRFSAERPKGSFSTLEIQRTEQGDSAMYLCSSSLRGGGKLNTEAFFGQGTRLTVV.

The chain uses TRBV11-2 and TRBJ2-7, with a weak D call TRBD1 (5 bases). Trimming removed 5 bases from V and 3 bases from J, with 11 bases in between. The CDR3 covers 13 residues. Germline CDR1 reads SGHAT; CDR2 reads FQNNGV. The CDR3, as DNA: TGTGCCAGCAGCCCAGGACAACGCTACGAGCAGTACTTC. As protein: CASSPGQRYEQYF.

V usage is TRBV11-2 and J usage is TRBJ1-1, with D hard to call. The ends were cut back, 5 bases at V and 1 base at J, with 17 bases in the middle. This CDR3 is 16 amino acids long. Germline V gives CDR1 SGHAT, CDR2 FQNNGV. DNA for the CDR3: TGTGCCAGCAGCCTTACGATGGGCGTCAGGAACACTGAAGCTTTCTTT. It is translated as CASSLTMGVRNTEAFF.

The chain employs TRBV7-9 and TRBJ1-1; 9 positions agree with TRBD1. This CDR3 has 19 amino acids. J was trimmed by 1 base and V by 4 bases; bases with no gene match: 16. Germline CDR1 reads SEHNR; CDR2 reads FQNEAQ (reference sequence). CDR3 protein: CASSSLSYDRGWGNTEAFF. The CDR3 nucleotides are TGTGCCAGCAGCTCTCTGAGTTACGACAGGGGGTGGGGGAACACTGAAGCTTTCTTT.

The chain combines TRBV15 with TRBJ2-1, with TRBD2 identical over 12 bases. V shed 1 base and J 2 bases; nucleotides not matched to a gene: 6. The germline gives CDR1 LNHNV, CDR2 YYDKDF (reference sequence). This CDR3 is 18 amino acids long. Here the CDR3 reads CATSRGGWTSGAYNEQFF. CDR3 nucleotides: TGTGCCACCAGCAGAGGAGGGTGGACTAGCGGGGCCTACAATGAGCAGTTCTTC.

The count of this clone is one. The chain is built from TRBV27 and TRBJ1-5, with 7 nucleotides matching TRBD1. Losses at the gene ends were 3 bases for V and 11 bases for J; bases not matched to a gene: 13. The germline V gene has CDR1 MNHEY and CDR2 SMNVEV (reference sequence). CDR3 length: 15 residues. This chain's CDR3 is CASSFGGQHLLAQHF. DNA for the CDR3: TGTGCCAGCAGTTTCGGGGGACAGCACCTCTTAGCCCAGCATTTT.

The chain carries TRBV4-1 and TRBJ2-1, with 10 positions matching TRBD2. Per the germline V gene, CDR1 is MGHRA and CDR2 is YSYEKL. V was clipped by 2 bases and J by 6 bases; unmatched bases: 10. CDR3 length: 17 amino acids. This CDR3 reads CASSQSGGAGWINEQFF. CDR3 bases: TGCGCCAGCAGCCAAAGCGGGGGGGCCGGGTGGATCAATGAGCAGTTCTTC.

This chain links TRBV13 with TRBJ2-5; D remains unclear. The V end was cut by 7 bases, the J end by 1 base, with 13 bases between. The CDR3 contains 14 residues. Looked up from germline, CDR1 is PRHDT and CDR2 is FYEKMQ (reference sequence). The CDR3 DNA reads as TGTGCCAGCAACGTACTTGAACTCCAAGAGACCCAGTACTTC. This translates into CASNVLELQETQYF.

The V and J genes are TRBV4-1 and TRBJ2-5; TRBD2 matches at 9 bases. The CDR3 runs 15 residues. With 0 bases clipped from V and 5 bases from J, the junction kept 4 bases outside the gene matches. Germline CDR1 and CDR2: MGHRA and YSYEKL. Here the CDR3 reads CASSQDAGGLETQYF. The CDR3 bases are TGCGCCAGCAGCCAAGACGCGGGGGGGCTGGAGACCCAGTACTTC.

This clone was seen once. The V and J genes are TRBV15 and TRBJ2-5; 7 bases are a match to TRBD1. The CDR3 runs to 15 residues. The V and J ends lost 5 bases and 11 bases, in that order; junction bases with no gene match: 17. Germline values: CDR1 LNHNV, CDR2 YYDKDF (reference sequence). CDR3 loop: CATSAPTGAIGGQYF. In DNA, the CDR3 is TGTGCCACCAGCGCCCCCACAGGGGCTATAGGCGGGCAGTACTTC.

V and J are TRBV5-1 and TRBJ2-7; 9 bases fit TRBD2. The CDR3 consists of 17 residues. Germline lookup yields CDR1 SGHRS and CDR2 YFSETQ. V was clipped by 4 bases and J by 6 bases; unmatched bases: 17. CDR3 amino acids: CASSDRFGGLAGTEQYF. The CDR3, as DNA: TGCGCCAGCAGCGACCGTTTCGGTGGGCTAGCGGGGACCGAGCAGTACTTC.

V gene TRBV14 combines with J gene TRBJ1-1; a possible D gene is TRBD1 (5 bases). Trimming removed 0 bases at V and 0 bases at J, with 17 bases between. The V gene's germline CDR1 is SGHDN and CDR2 FVKESK. The CDR3 sequence is 18 residues long. CDR3 region: CASSQEGVFSEVNTEAFF. As DNA, the CDR3 is TGTGCCAGCAGCCAAGAAGGGGTGTTTTCAGAGGTGAACACTGAAGCTTTCTTT.

The chain is built from TRBV5-1 and TRBJ2-3; D is possibly TRBD2 (5 bases). The CDR3 has 16 amino acids. The V and J ends lost 1 base and 0 bases respectively, with 12 bases between them. Germline V gene sequence: CDR1 SGHRS, CDR2 YFSETQ. The CDR3 nucleotides are TGCGCCAGCAGCTTGCTAGGATCGGGGAGCACAGATACGCAGTATTTT. Its translation is CASSLLGSGSTDTQYF.

The CDR3 DNA is TGTGCCAGCAGCAAAGGGGCAAGCGGAGGGAGCTATAGCAATCAGCCCCAGCATTTT. It yields the protein CASSKGASGGSYSNQPQHF. The V call is TRBV21-1, the J call TRBJ1-5. TRBV21-1 is a known pseudogene. The CDR3 spans 19 residues.

The genes are TRBV5-1 and TRBJ1-1; TRBD1 might be the D (5 bases). The germline V gene has CDR1 SGHRS and CDR2 YFSETQ. This CDR3 spans 14 amino acids. V lost 3 bases and J 0 bases, leaving 9 bases between the germline ends. The CDR3 coding sequence is TGCGCCAGCAGCTCGCGGGACTTGAACACTGAAGCTTTCTTT. Protein product: CASSSRDLNTEAFF.

The V gene is TRBV4-2, the J gene TRBJ1-2; D not resolved. CDR3 length: 12 residues. Germline assignment: CDR1 LGHNA and CDR2 YNFKEQ. Trimming took 1 base from V and 6 from J, leaving 6 bases between them. This CDR3 reads CASSQGQDGYTF. The CDR3 region has the DNA TGTGCCAGCAGCCAAGGGCAGGATGGCTACACCTTC.

The chain links TRBV6-5 to TRBJ1-1; D call uncertain. The germline V gene has CDR1 MNHEY and CDR2 SVGAGI. V was clipped by 5 bases and J by 0 bases, with 13 bases between them. The CDR3 length is 15 residues. This chain's CDR3 is CASSQRLNLNTEAFF. In DNA, the CDR3 is TGTGCCAGCAGTCAGCGACTCAACCTGAACACTGAAGCTTTCTTT.

The chain employs TRBV6-1 and TRBJ2-7; 11 bases line up with TRBD2. Unmatched junction bases numbered 9, after V lost 2 bases and J lost 0 bases. Germline CDR1 is MNHNS and CDR2 is SASEGT. The CDR3 is made up of 18 amino acids. In DNA, the CDR3 is TGTGCCAGCAGTGAATCGACTAGCGGGGCTCATCTCTCCTACGAGCAGTACTTC. This encodes CASSESTSGAHLSYEQYF.

The V gene is TRBV27, the J gene TRBJ1-1; D might be TRBD1 (6 bases). Germline V gives CDR1 MNHEY, CDR2 SMNVEV (reference sequence). The CDR3 totals 14 residues. V lost 6 bases and J 4 bases, leaving 15 bases between the germline ends. CDR3 DNA: TGTGCCAGCAGCCCCACAGGGTTCGGCACTGAAGCTTTCTTT. Its translation: CASSPTGFGTEAFF.

The J gene is TRBJ2-3, the V gene TRBV14; 11 bases are a match to TRBD2. Germline V lookup: CDR1 SGHDN, CDR2 FVKESK. This CDR3 is built from 14 residues. V lost 1 base to trimming and J lost 6 bases; unmatched junction nucleotides: 0. In DNA, the CDR3 is TGTGCCAGCAGCCAAGGACTAGCGGGGGATACGCAGTATTTT. It codes for CASSQGLAGDTQYF.

The chain recombines TRBV13 with TRBJ1-1; 8 positions match TRBD1. This CDR3 region has 18 residues. In germline, CDR1 is PRHDT, CDR2 FYEKMQ (reference sequence). The V segment lost 4 bases and the J segment 0 bases; nucleotides outside the gene matches: 13. The CDR3 region has the DNA TGTGCCAGCAGCTCAGAGGTAGGGCGGGGACAGGTGAACACTGAAGCTTTCTTT. This codes for CASSSEVGRGQVNTEAFF.

The chain joins TRBV11-3 to TRBJ2-7; the D gene is possibly TRBD1 (5 bases). The CDR3 is 13 residues long. CDR1 is SGHNT, CDR2 YENEEA, per germline. V was pared by 5 bases and J by 0 bases, with 8 bases between. CDR3 coding DNA: TGTGCCAGCAGCCGTGACAGCTCCTACGAGCAGTACTTC. Its translation: CASSRDSSYEQYF.

The chain employs TRBV30 and TRBJ1-3; weak D call: TRBD1 (6 bases). Germline V gene data show CDR1 as GTSNPN and CDR2 as SVGIG (reference sequence). Trimming stripped 6 bases from V and 0 bases from J, with 9 bases between. The CDR3 consists of 13 residues. The CDR3 spells CACTGISGNTIYF. CDR3 sequence (DNA): TGTGCCTGCACAGGGATCTCTGGAAACACCATATATTTT.

This clone occurred once. The chain combines TRBV6-5 with TRBJ1-2, with 7 bases that match TRBD1. Germline V gene lookup returns CDR1 MNHEY and CDR2 SVGAGI. V gave up 0 bases and J gave up 8 bases; unmatched junction bases: 6. The CDR3 is made up of 14 amino acids. The CDR3 coding sequence is TGTGCCAGCAGTTACTCGCGAGGGGGCGACGGCTACACCTTC. Translation: CASSYSRGGDGYTF.

The gene calls are TRBV5-1 and TRBJ2-7, with TRBD1 matching 8 bases. The J segment lost 1 base and the V segment lost 4 bases, leaving 10 bases of the junction unmatched. Germline V gene sequence: CDR1 SGHRS, CDR2 YFSETQ. This CDR3 is 16 amino acids long. The CDR3 DNA sequence: TGCGCCAGCAGCCCAGAGGGGCAGGGGGCTTCCTACGAGCAGTACTTC. It encodes CASSPEGQGASYEQYF.

The chain uses TRBV29-1 and TRBJ1-2, with TRBD1 matching over 9 bases. The V gene end was trimmed by 6 bases and the J gene end by 3 bases; junction bases not matched to a gene: 5. CDR3 length equals 13 residues. Germline-derived CDR1 and CDR2 are SQVTM and ANQGSEA. The CDR3 sequence is CSVPQGAHYGYTF. As DNA, the CDR3 is TGCAGCGTCCCACAGGGGGCTCACTATGGCTACACCTTC.

In nucleotides, the CDR3 is TGTGCCAGCAGTGAGTTAAGGGAGACCACTGAAGCTTTCTTT. Protein sequence: CASSELRETTEAFF. The J gene is TRBJ1-1, the V gene TRBV2; D not certain. Germline CDR1 SNHLY, CDR2 FYNNEI. This CDR3 spans 14 amino acids. V was trimmed by 3 bases and J by 4 bases, leaving 12 bases between them.